This TCR beta chain derives from a study of blood T cell repertoires in COVID-19. J lost 4 bases, V lost 5 bases, and 3 bases had no gene match. Germline assignment: CDR1 MGHRA and CDR2 YSYEKL. The CDR3 is made up of 15 amino acids. This clone was seen once. The protocol was immunoSEQ multiplex PCR, while the TCRdb copy is restricted to in-frame clones and leaves out a portion. The top ten clones hold approximately 9% of a sample with some 150,000 clones, around 87% of them seen once. The sample taken for sequencing was peripheral blood. The origin of this receptor is a woman aged 45-59 years with active or convalescent COVID-19. This sequence joins TRBV4-1 and TRBJ2-5, with 14 bases identical to TRBD2. CDR3 sequence reads: CASSFGLAGGETQYF. In nucleotides, the CDR3 is TGCGCCAGCAGCTTCGGACTAGCGGGAGGAGAGACCCAGTACTTC.